This TCR beta chain was recovered during a study of T cell responses to AZD1222 COVID-19 vaccine. Turning to the study itself: Whether given at about 4 or about 12 weeks, second doses were pooled. Study observations and caveats: Clonal diversity was possibly underestimated, and white British individuals and females predominated among donors. Reportedly, close to half of spike-specific TCRs are directed against unmutated variant regions. Seropositive at baseline were only six AZD1222 recipients.

Profiling relied on immunoSEQ multiplex PCR, and the TCRdb table lists in-frame clones only, not all of them. Of 150,000 to 200,000 clones listed, approximately 89% were seen once; the top ten hold around 4%. The sample holds a few counts of this clone. Its antigen is currently unknown. The clonotype comes from an adult in good health. Here the sequenced sample was peripheral blood, taken on day 0 of AZD1222 vaccination.

The CDR3, as DNA: TGTGCCAGCAGCTTAGATTCGCGGCAGAACACTGAAGCTTTCTTT. Residues: CASSLDSRQNTEAFF. The genes are TRBV11-2 and TRBJ1-1; D is unclear. From germline, CDR1 is SGHAT and CDR2 FQNNGV. The CDR3 loop spans 15 amino acids. Trimming cost V 0 bases and J 1 base, with 9 bases left between them.